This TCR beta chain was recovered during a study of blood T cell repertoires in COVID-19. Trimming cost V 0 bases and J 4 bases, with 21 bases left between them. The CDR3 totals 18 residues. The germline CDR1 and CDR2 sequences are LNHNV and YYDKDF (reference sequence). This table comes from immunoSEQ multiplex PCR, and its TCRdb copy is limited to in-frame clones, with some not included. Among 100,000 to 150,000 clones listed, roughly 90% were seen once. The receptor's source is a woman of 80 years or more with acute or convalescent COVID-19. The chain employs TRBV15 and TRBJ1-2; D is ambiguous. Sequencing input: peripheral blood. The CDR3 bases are TGTGCCACCAGCAGAGATCGGGAAAGGGCCTCACTACTCTATGGCTACACCTTC. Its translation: CATSRDRERASLLYGYTF.